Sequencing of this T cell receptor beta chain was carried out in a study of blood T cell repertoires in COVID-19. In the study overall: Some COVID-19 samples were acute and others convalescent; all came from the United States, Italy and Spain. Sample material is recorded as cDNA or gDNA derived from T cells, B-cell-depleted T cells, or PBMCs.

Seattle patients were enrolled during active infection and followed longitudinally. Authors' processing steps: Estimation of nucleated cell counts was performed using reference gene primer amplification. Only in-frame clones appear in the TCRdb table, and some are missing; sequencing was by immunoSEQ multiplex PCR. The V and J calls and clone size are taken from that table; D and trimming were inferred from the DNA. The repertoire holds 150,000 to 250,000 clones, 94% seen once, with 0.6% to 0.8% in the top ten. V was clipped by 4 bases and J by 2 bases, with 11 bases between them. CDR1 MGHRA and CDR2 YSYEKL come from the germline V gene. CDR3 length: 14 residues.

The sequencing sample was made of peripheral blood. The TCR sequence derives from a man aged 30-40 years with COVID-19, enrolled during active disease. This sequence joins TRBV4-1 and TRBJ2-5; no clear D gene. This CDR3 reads CASSPYDTQETQYF. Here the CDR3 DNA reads TGCGCCAGCAGCCCCTACGACACACAAGAGACCCAGTACTTC.